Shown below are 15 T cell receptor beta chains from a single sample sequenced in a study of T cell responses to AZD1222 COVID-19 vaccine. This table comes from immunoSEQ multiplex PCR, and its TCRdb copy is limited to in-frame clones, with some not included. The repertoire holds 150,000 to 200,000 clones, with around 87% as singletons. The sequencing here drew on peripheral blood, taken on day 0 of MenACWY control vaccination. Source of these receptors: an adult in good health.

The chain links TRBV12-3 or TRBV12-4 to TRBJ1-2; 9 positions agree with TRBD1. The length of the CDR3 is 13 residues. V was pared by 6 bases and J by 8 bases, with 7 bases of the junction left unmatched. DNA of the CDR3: TGTGCCAGCAGGGAAGGACAGGGGTACGGCTACACCTTC. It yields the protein CASREGQGYGYTF.

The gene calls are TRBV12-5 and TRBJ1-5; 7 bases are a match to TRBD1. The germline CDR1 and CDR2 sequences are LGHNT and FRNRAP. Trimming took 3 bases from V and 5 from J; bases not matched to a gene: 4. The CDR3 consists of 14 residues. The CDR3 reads CASGFYRGHQPQHF. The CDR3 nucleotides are TGTGCTAGTGGTTTTTATAGGGGGCATCAGCCCCAGCATTTT.

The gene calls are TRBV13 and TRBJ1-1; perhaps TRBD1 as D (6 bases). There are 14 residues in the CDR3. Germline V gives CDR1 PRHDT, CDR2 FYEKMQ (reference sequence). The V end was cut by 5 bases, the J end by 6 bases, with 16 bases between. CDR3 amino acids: CASSHHRERAEAFF. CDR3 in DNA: TGTGCCAGCAGCCACCACAGGGAGCGTGCTGAAGCTTTCTTT.

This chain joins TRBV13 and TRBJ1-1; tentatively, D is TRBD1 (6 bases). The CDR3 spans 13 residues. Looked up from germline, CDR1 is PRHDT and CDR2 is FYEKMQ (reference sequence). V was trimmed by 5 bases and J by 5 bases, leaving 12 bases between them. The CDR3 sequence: CASSTRQATEAFF. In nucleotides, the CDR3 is TGTGCCAGCAGCACCCGACAGGCGACTGAAGCTTTCTTT.

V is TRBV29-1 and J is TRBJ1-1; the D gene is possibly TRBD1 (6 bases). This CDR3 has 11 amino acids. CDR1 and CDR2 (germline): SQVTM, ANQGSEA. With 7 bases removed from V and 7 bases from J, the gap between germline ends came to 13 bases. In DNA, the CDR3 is TGCAGCGGCCTCAGGGGTTATGAAGCTTTCTTT. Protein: CSGLRGYEAFF. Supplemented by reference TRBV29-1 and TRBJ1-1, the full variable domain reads SAVISQKPSRDICQRGTSLTIQCQVDSQVTMMFWYRQQPGQSLTLIATANQGSEATYESGFVIDKFPISRPNLTFSTLTVSNMSPEDSSIYLCSGLRGYEAFFGQGTRLTVV.

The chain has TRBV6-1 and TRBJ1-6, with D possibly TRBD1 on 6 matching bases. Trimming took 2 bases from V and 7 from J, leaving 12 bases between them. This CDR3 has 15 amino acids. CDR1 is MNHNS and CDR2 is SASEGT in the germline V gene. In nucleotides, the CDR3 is TGTGCCAGCAGTGAAACAGGGATTGGGAATTCACCCCTCCACTTT. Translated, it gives CASSETGIGNSPLHF.

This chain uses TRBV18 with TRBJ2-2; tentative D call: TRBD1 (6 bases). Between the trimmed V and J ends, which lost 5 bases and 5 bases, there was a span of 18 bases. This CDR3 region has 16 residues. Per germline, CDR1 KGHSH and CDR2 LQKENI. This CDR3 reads CASSTLSRGETGELFF. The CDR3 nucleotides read TGTGCCAGCTCAACTTTGAGCAGGGGCGAGACCGGGGAGCTGTTTTTT.

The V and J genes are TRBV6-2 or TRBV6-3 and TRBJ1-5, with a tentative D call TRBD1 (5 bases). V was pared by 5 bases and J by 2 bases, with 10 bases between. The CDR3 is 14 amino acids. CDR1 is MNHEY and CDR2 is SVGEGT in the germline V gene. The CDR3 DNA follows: TGTGCCAGCAGTGTGGGGGGTGGCAATCAGCCCCAGCATTTT. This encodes CASSVGGGNQPQHF.

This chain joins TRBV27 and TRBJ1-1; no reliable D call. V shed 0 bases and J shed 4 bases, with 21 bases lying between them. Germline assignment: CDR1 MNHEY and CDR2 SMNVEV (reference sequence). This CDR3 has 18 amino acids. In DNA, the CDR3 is TGTGCCAGCAGTTTATCTATGAACCCGATGGGTTGGGGCACTGAAGCTTTCTTT. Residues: CASSLSMNPMGWGTEAFF.

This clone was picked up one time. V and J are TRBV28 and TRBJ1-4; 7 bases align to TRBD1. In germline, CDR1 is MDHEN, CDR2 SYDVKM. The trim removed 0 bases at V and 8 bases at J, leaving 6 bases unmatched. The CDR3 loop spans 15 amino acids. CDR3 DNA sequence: TGTGCCAGCAGTTTATGGGCAGGGGGAGGAGAAAAACTGTTTTTT. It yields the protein CASSLWAGGGEKLFF. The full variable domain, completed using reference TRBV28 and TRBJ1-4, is DVKVTQSSRYLVKRTGEKVFLECVQDMDHENMFWYRQDPGLGLRLIYFSYDVKMKEKGDIPEGYSVSREKKERFSLILESASTNQTSMYLCASSLWAGGGEKLFFGSGTQLSVL.

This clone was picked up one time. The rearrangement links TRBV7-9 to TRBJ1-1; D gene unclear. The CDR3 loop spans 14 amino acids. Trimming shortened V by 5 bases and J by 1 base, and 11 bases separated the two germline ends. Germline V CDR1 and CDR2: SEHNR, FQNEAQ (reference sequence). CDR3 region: CASSPRRENTEAFF. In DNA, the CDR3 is TGTGCCAGCAGCCCACGCCGGGAGAACACTGAAGCTTTCTTT.

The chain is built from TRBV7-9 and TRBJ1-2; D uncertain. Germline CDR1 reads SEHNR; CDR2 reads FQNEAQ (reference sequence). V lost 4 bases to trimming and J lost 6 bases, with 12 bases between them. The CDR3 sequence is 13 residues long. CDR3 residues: CASSSTGNDGYTF. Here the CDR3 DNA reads TGTGCCAGCAGCTCGACCGGGAATGATGGCTACACCTTC.

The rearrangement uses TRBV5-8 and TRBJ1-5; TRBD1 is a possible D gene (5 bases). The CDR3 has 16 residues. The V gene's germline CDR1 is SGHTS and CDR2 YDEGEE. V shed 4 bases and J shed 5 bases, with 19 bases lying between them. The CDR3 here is CASSLSRGSPDQPQHF. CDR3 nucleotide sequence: TGTGCCAGCAGCCTCTCGCGGGGCAGTCCTGATCAGCCCCAGCATTTT.

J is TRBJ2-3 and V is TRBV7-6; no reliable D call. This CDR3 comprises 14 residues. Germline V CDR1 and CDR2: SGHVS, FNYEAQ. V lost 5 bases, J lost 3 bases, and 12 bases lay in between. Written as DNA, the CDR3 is TGTGCCAGCAGCGGCGGCCGTTGGACAGATACGCAGTATTTT. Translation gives CASSGGRWTDTQYF.

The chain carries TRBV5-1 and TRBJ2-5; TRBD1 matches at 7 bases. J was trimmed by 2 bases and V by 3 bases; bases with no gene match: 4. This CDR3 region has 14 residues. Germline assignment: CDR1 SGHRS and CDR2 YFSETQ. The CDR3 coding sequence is TGCGCCAGCAGCTCGGGACAGCAACAAGAGACCCAGTACTTC. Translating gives CASSSGQQQETQYF. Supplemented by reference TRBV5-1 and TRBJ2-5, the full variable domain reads KAGVTQTPRYLIKTRGQQVTLSCSPISGHRSVSWYQQTPGQGLQFLFEYFSETQRNKGNFPGRFSGRQFSNSRSEMNVSTLELGDSALYLCASSSGQQQETQYFGPGTRLLVL.